These 27 T cell receptor beta chains were all obtained from the same sample, sequenced in a study of naive and memory T cell subsets. Whole-study results and caveats: Especially in CD8 cells, naive repertoires contained a few larger clonotypes, possibly CD45RA-re-expressing memory cells.

Their antigen targets remain unknown. Both TRBC1 and TRBC2 were covered by a beta constant-region primer of two equimolar oligonucleotides. Nested alpha and beta constant-region primers with the SP2 primer drove four PCR rounds on ligated cDNA. From the UMI-ligation and nested PCR reads, TCRdb called clonotypes with MiXCR, one entry per CDR3 protein. The data show around 160,000 distinct CDR3 sequences, about 20% seen once. Material: naive CD4+ T cells from blood. The origin of the receptors is a human donor in good health.

This sequence joins TRBV20-1 and TRBJ2-7; TRBD2 agrees at 10 bases. V was pared by 3 bases and J by 9 bases, with 11 bases of the junction left unmatched. CDR3 length: 14 residues. CDR1 DFQATT and CDR2 SNEGSKA come from the germline V gene (reference sequence). CDR3 nucleotides: TGCAGTGCTAGCCGCCCTAGCGGGAGAAGGGGGCAGTACTTC. Amino acids: CSASRPSGRRGQYF.

This clonotype was counted between two and nine times. This chain connects TRBV6-2 or TRBV6-3 to TRBJ2-2; TRBD1 aligns across 7 bases. Germline CDR1 reads MNHEY; CDR2 reads SVGEGT. CDR3 size: 16 residues. The junction had 9 bases not matched to a gene; V was cut back by 6 bases and J by 2 bases. In DNA form, the CDR3 reads TGTGCCAGCAGACGATTGGGACAGTCCAACACCGGGGAGCTGTTTTTT. Protein sequence: CASRRLGQSNTGELFF.

The rearrangement joins TRBV14 to TRBJ2-1; the D gene is possibly TRBD2 (6 bases). The germline CDR1 and CDR2 sequences are SGHDN and FVKESK. Trimming pared 1 base from V and 15 bases from J, leaving 13 bases between. The CDR3 spans 12 residues. In DNA form, the CDR3 reads TGTGCCAGCAGCCAAGGGAGGGGACCCCGGTTCTTC. Its translation: CASSQGRGPRFF.

This clonotype was seen repeatedly, ten times or more. The chain carries TRBV5-5 and TRBJ2-7; a weak D match, TRBD1 (6 bases). Trimming cost V 1 base and J 0 bases, with 11 bases left between them. Per the germline V gene, CDR1 is SGHKS and CDR2 is YYEKEE (reference sequence). The CDR3 length is 15 residues. In DNA form, the CDR3 reads TGTGCCAGCAGCTTGAGGCAGGGGCCCTCCTACGAGCAGTACTTC. It specifies CASSLRQGPSYEQYF.

The rearrangement joins TRBV28 to TRBJ1-1; 9 positions agree with TRBD1. V was pared by 6 bases and J by 2 bases, with 10 bases of the junction left unmatched. The CDR3 consists of 16 residues. The germline CDR1 and CDR2 sequences are MDHEN and SYDVKM. Written as DNA, the CDR3 is TGTGCCAGCAGGGGTGGACAGGGGAGTAGTAACACTGAAGCTTTCTTT. It encodes CASRGGQGSSNTEAFF.

This clonotype was seen repeatedly, ten times or more. This sequence joins TRBV14 and TRBJ2-1; tentatively, D is TRBD2 (6 bases). From germline, CDR1 is SGHDN and CDR2 FVKESK. This CDR3 contains 15 residues. Deletions cut 4 bases from V and 2 bases from J, with 12 bases between. The CDR3 here is CASSLSGLPYNEQFF. As DNA, the CDR3 is TGTGCCAGCAGCCTATCGGGACTGCCCTACAATGAGCAGTTCTTC.

The V call is TRBV5-4, the J call TRBJ2-7, with D possibly being TRBD2 (7 bases). Germline V gene sequence: CDR1 SGHNT, CDR2 YYREEE (reference sequence). There are 15 residues in the CDR3. Trimming removed 3 bases from V and 7 bases from J, with 20 bases in between. CDR3 protein: CASSWEGQVLREQYF. Here the CDR3 DNA reads TGTGCCAGCAGCTGGGAGGGACAAGTCCTACGGGAGCAGTACTTC.

This clonotype turned up a few times. The chain uses TRBV7-2 and TRBJ1-5; 7 bases line up with TRBD1. Germline CDR1 is SGHTA and CDR2 is FQGNSA. Trimming cost V 0 bases and J 0 bases; bases outside gene matches: 8. The CDR3 has 18 amino acids. The CDR3 region has the DNA TGTGCCAGCAGCTTAGCCGGACAGGACTTCTATAGCAATCAGCCCCAGCATTTT. Residues: CASSLAGQDFYSNQPQHF.

This clonotype came up a few times. The chain is built from TRBV30 and TRBJ2-1; D unresolved. V lost 2 bases to trimming and J lost 2 bases, with 13 bases between them. CDR3 size: 15 residues. Germline CDR1 is GTSNPN and CDR2 is SVGIG (reference sequence). CDR3 coding DNA: TGTGCCTGGAGTCCGCGACCGACAACCTACAATGAGCAGTTCTTC. As protein: CAWSPRPTTYNEQFF.

The J gene is TRBJ2-2, the V gene TRBV7-8, with a possible D match to TRBD2 (5 bases). From germline, CDR1 is SGHVS and CDR2 FQNEAQ. The CDR3 spans 15 residues. V gave up 3 bases and J gave up 7 bases, with 15 bases separating them. The CDR3 region is CASSFRGRGIGELFF. The CDR3, as DNA: TGTGCCAGCAGCTTCCGGGGAAGAGGGATCGGGGAGCTGTTTTTT. Combining the CDR3 with reference TRBV7-8 and TRBJ2-2 gives the whole variable domain GAGVSQSPRYKVAKRGQDVALRCDPISGHVSLFWYQQALGQGPEFLTYFQNEAQLDKSGLPSDRFFAERPEGSVSTLKIQRTQQEDSAVYLCASSFRGRGIGELFFGEGSRLTVL.

V is TRBV9 and J is TRBJ2-5; 10 bases match TRBD2. V was clipped by 0 bases and J by 3 bases; unmatched bases: 11. The germline V gene encodes CDR1 SGDLS and CDR2 YYNGEE. This CDR3 spans 18 amino acids. CDR3 in amino acids: CASSVGWIGTSVEETQYF. The CDR3 nucleotides read TGTGCCAGCAGCGTAGGCTGGATCGGGACTAGCGTAGAAGAGACCCAGTACTTC.

This clonotype was detected only a few times. The gene calls are TRBV4-2 and TRBJ2-1; D not resolved. V was shortened by 2 bases and J by 0 bases, with 14 bases between the two germline ends. The CDR3 is made up of 17 amino acids. The germline gives CDR1 LGHNA, CDR2 YNFKEQ. The CDR3 coding sequence is TGTGCCAGCAGCCAACTCTACAGATCCATCTCCTACAATGAGCAGTTCTTC. It codes for CASSQLYRSISYNEQFF.

Details on this clonotype: This may come from a read error, since a much larger clone is one base off. V gene TRBV29-1 combines with J gene TRBJ1-1; D possibly corresponds to TRBD1 (5 bases). Germline V gene sequence: CDR1 SQVTM, CDR2 ANQGSEA. This CDR3 has 13 residues. CDR3 sequence (DNA): TGCAGAGTTGAGGGGCACCAGAACACTGAAGCTTTCTTT. Its translation: CRVEGHQNTEAFF.

This clonotype has just a few counts. The chain combines TRBV3-1 with TRBJ1-1; no clear D gene. The CDR3 length is 15 residues. The germline gives CDR1 LGHDT, CDR2 YNNKEL (reference sequence). The V end lost 1 base, the J end lost 6 bases, and 15 bases lay between the germline ends. Here the CDR3 reads CASSQGAAINPEAFF. DNA of the CDR3: TGTGCCAGCAGCCAAGGGGCAGCTATTAACCCTGAAGCTTTCTTT.

The V call is TRBV7-2, the J call TRBJ2-5; a possible D gene is TRBD2 (5 bases). CDR3 length equals 14 residues. Trimming took off 3 bases at V and 7 bases at J, with 15 bases between the two ends. Germline V gene data show CDR1 as SGHTA and CDR2 as FQGNSA. The CDR3 is CASSLAHGVPTQYF. The CDR3 nucleotides are TGTGCCAGCAGCTTGGCCCACGGGGTCCCGACCCAGTACTTC.

This clonotype has a count of ten or more. The V gene is TRBV4-2, the J gene TRBJ2-7; tentatively, D is TRBD2 (6 bases). V shed 0 bases and J shed 3 bases, with 12 bases lying between them. Per germline, CDR1 LGHNA and CDR2 YNFKEQ. This CDR3 region has 15 residues. The CDR3 loop is CASSQDLSSGYEQYF. CDR3 bases: TGTGCCAGCAGCCAAGATCTTAGTAGCGGCTACGAGCAGTACTTC.

Only a few counts were recorded for this clonotype. V is TRBV7-9 and J is TRBJ1-5; D gene unclear. CDR3 length: 13 residues. The V gene lost 3 bases and the J gene lost 11 bases, with 14 bases spanning the gap. Germline V gives CDR1 SEHNR, CDR2 FQNEAQ (reference sequence). CDR3 loop: CASSFTDQLAQHF. The DNA for the CDR3 is TGTGCCAGCAGCTTCACGGATCAGTTAGCCCAGCATTTT.

This CDR3 is CSARDVPDFGYGYTF. CDR3 DNA: TGCAGTGCTAGAGATGTTCCGGATTTCGGCTATGGCTACACCTTC. The chain recombines TRBV20-1 with TRBJ1-2; D is undetermined. Germline CDR1 reads DFQATT; CDR2 reads SNEGSKA (reference sequence). The CDR3 spans 15 residues. Trimming removed 0 bases from V and 4 bases from J, with 15 bases in between.

V gene TRBV5-4 combines with J gene TRBJ2-7; a possible D gene is TRBD1 (6 bases). CDR3 length: 15 amino acids. V lost 2 bases and J 7 bases, leaving 19 bases between the germline ends. CDR1 SGHNT and CDR2 YYREEE come from the germline V gene (reference sequence). The CDR3 spells CASSLRGHRVGEQYF. DNA for the CDR3: TGTGCCAGCAGCTTACGGGGCCACAGGGTCGGGGAGCAGTACTTC.

The V and J genes are TRBV5-4 and TRBJ2-5; D is unclear. The V end was cut by 4 bases, the J end by 7 bases, with 17 bases between. CDR3 size: 14 residues. CDR1 SGHNT and CDR2 YYREEE come from the germline V gene (reference sequence). As DNA, the CDR3 is TGTGCCAGCAGCCCCCAGTCACTCACGGGGACCCAGTACTTC. Amino acid sequence: CASSPQSLTGTQYF.

The chain carries TRBV29-1 and TRBJ2-1; 11 bases map to TRBD2. V gave up 7 bases and J gave up 7 bases; unmatched junction bases: 3. This CDR3 comprises 12 residues. The germline CDR1 and CDR2 sequences are SQVTM and ANQGSEA. CDR3: CSGTSGRNEQFF. The CDR3, as DNA: TGCAGCGGAACTAGCGGGAGAAATGAGCAGTTCTTC.

The chain links TRBV10-3 to TRBJ1-3, with TRBD1 as a possible D gene (5 bases). From germline, CDR1 is ENHRY and CDR2 SYGVKD. With 5 bases removed from V and 3 bases from J, the gap between germline ends came to 11 bases. The CDR3 extends over 14 amino acids. The CDR3 protein is CAISLGTGGNTIYF. In nucleotides, the CDR3 is TGTGCCATCAGTTTGGGAACAGGTGGAAACACCATATATTTT.

This clonotype was seen repeatedly, ten times or more. The V gene is TRBV11-3, the J gene TRBJ2-1, with TRBD2 matching over 11 bases. The CDR3 has 15 residues. Trimming at V came to 5 bases and at J to 4 bases, leaving 4 bases not matched to a gene. Germline CDR1 reads SGHNT; CDR2 reads YENEEA. CDR3: CASSPRLAGYNEQFF. The CDR3 coding sequence is TGTGCCAGCAGCCCCCGACTAGCGGGATACAATGAGCAGTTCTTC.

This clonotype has a handful of counts. The chain couples TRBV6-1 to TRBJ2-1; D is possibly TRBD2 (5 bases). CDR3 length: 15 amino acids. Germline-derived CDR1 and CDR2 are MNHNS and SASEGT. V lost 3 bases to trimming and J lost 4 bases, with 13 bases between them. CDR3 DNA sequence: TGTGCCAGCAGTGAGTTAGGGAGTGGATACAATGAGCAGTTCTTC. Translated: CASSELGSGYNEQFF.

This clonotype was detected a few times. The V gene is TRBV9, the J gene TRBJ2-7; TRBD1 is a possible D gene (5 bases). The CDR3 covers 12 residues. The V gene lost 0 bases and the J gene lost 10 bases, with 11 bases spanning the gap. CDR1 is SGDLS and CDR2 is YYNGEE in the germline V gene. The CDR3, as DNA: TGTGCCAGCAGCGTAGACCTGGGGCATCAGTACTTC. It specifies CASSVDLGHQYF. Filled out from reference TRBV9 and TRBJ2-7, the complete variable domain reads DSGVTQTPKHLITATGQRVTLRCSPRSGDLSVYWYQQSLDQGLQFLIQYYNGEERAKGNILERFSAQQFPDLHSELNLSSLELGDSALYFCASSVDLGHQYFGPGTRLTVT.

V gene TRBV20-1 combines with J gene TRBJ2-7, with D unresolved. Germline V gene data show CDR1 as DFQATT and CDR2 as SNEGSKA (reference sequence). The length of the CDR3 is 12 residues. The germline V and J ends were trimmed by 3 bases and 1 base, with 7 bases remaining between them. Written as DNA, the CDR3 is TGCAGTGCTAGGGGTGTTTCCTACGAGCAGTACTTC. Translation: CSARGVSYEQYF.

This clonotype was observed at least ten times. This rearrangement joins TRBV11-2 to TRBJ2-1; perhaps TRBD2 as D (7 bases). CDR1 is SGHAT and CDR2 is FQNNGV in the germline V gene. Trimming removed 2 bases at V and 9 bases at J, with 26 bases between. The length of the CDR3 is 18 residues. The CDR3 loop is CASSLLVGGQAQSVEQFF. For the CDR3, the DNA is TGTGCCAGCAGCTTATTGGTCGGGGGGCAGGCTCAATCCGTTGAGCAGTTCTTC. The full variable domain, in which reference TRBV11-2 and TRBJ2-1 provide the parts outside the CDR3, is EAGVAQSPRYKIIEKRQSVAFWCNPISGHATLYWYQQILGQGPKLLIQFQNNGVVDDSQLPKDRFSAERLKGVDSTLKIQPAKLEDSAVYLCASSLLVGGQAQSVEQFFGPGTRLTVL.